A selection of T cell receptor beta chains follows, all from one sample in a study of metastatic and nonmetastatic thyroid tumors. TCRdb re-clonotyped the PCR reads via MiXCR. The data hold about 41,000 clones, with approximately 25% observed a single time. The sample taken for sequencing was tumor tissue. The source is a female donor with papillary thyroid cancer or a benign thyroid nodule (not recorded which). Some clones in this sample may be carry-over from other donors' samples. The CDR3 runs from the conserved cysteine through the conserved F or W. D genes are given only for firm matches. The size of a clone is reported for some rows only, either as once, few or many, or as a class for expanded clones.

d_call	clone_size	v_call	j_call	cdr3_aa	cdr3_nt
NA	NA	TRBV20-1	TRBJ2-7	CSALRGSASYEQYF	TGCAGTGCCCTACGGGGGTCCGCCTCCTACGAGCAGTACTTC
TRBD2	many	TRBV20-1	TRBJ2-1	CSLEGSSGDRRNEQFF	TGCAGTCTCGAGGGGTCTAGCGGGGATCGCCGAAATGAGCAGTTCTTC
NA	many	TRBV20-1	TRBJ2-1	CSARDEAKEQFF	TGCAGTGCTAGAGATGAAGCGAAAGAGCAGTTCTTC
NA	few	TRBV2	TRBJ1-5	CASKRDSNQPQHF	TGTGCCAGCAAGCGGGACTCCAATCAGCCCCAGCATTTT
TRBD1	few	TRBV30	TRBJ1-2	CAWSGPGQGANGYTF	TGTGCCTGGAGTGGACCGGGACAGGGGGCGAATGGCTACACCTTC
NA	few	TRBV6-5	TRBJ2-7	CASSPLENTGVQYF	TGTGCCAGCAGCCCCCTAGAAAATACAGGAGTTCAGTACTTC
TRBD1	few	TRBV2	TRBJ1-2	CARADRENYGYTF	TGTGCCAGGGCCGACAGGGAGAACTATGGCTACACCTTC
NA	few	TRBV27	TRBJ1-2	CASSLWAGTTYGYTF	TGTGCCAGCAGTTTATGGGCAGGCACTACCTATGGCTACACCTTC
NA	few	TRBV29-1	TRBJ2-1	CSVEGERNYRKSSYNEQFF	TGCAGCGTTGAAGGGGAAAGGAACTATCGTAAAAGCTCCTACAATGAGCAGTTCTTC
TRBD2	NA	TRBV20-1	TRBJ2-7	CSARGAAGGLYEQYF	TGCAGTGCTAGAGGGGCAGCGGGGGGCCTTTACGAGCAGTACTTC
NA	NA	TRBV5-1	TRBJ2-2	CASSSNTISTGELFF	TGCGCCAGCAGCTCCAACACTATCTCCACCGGGGAGCTGTTTTTT
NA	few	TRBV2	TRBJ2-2	CASQGLAPNTWELFF	TGTGCCAGCCAGGGTCTTGCCCCAAACACCTGGGAGCTGTTTTTT
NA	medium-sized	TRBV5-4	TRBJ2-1	CASSLSPSYNEQFF	TGTGCCAGCAGCTTGAGTCCCTCCTACAATGAGCAGTTCTTC
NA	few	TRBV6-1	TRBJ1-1	CASSETTDTNTEAFF	TGTGCCAGCAGTGAAACGACAGACACGAACACTGAAGCTTTCTTT
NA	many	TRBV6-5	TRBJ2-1	CASSYSQLNGVYNEQFF	TGTGCCAGCAGTTACTCCCAACTAAACGGAGTCTACAATGAGCAGTTCTTC
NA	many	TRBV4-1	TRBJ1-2	CASSQVHNRANYGYTF	TGCGCCAGCAGCCAAGTCCACAATAGGGCTAACTATGGCTACACCTTC
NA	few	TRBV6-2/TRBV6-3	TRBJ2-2	CASSTRRNTGELFF	TGTGCCAGCAGCACACGCCGGAACACCGGGGAGCTGTTTTTT
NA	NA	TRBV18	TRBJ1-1	CASLLVNTEAFF	TGTGCCAGCTTACTCGTGAACACTGAAGCTTTCTTT
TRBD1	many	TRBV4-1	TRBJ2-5	CASSQPGQLETQYF	TGCGCCAGCAGCCAGCCGGGACAGTTAGAGACCCAGTACTTC
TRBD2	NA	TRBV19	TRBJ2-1	CASTAGTYNEQFF	TGTGCCAGTACAGCGGGGACCTACAATGAGCAGTTCTTC
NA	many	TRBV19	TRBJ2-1	CASSIHPGTGNNEQFF	TGTGCCAGTAGTATTCATCCCGGGACTGGCAACAATGAGCAGTTCTTC
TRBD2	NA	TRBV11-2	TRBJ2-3	CASSLTGLAWATDTQYF	TGTGCCAGCAGCTTAACTGGACTAGCGTGGGCCACAGATACGCAGTATTTT